The next 26 T cell receptor beta chains were all read from a single sample in a study of blood T cell repertoires in COVID-19. Repertoires were generated with immunoSEQ multiplex PCR, while TCRdb's copy carries only in-frame clones and drops some. This sample has about 87,000 clones, with around 90% found just once. Specimen: peripheral blood. Receptors were obtained from a woman older than 75 with acute or convalescent COVID-19.

CDR3 residues: CASSWDSQSYEQYF. The CDR3 nucleotides are TGCGCCAGCAGCTGGGACAGTCAATCCTACGAGCAGTACTTC. The V and J genes are TRBV5-1 and TRBJ2-7; 7 bases are shared with TRBD1. CDR3 length equals 14 residues. The V gene end was trimmed by 3 bases and the J gene end by 1 base; junction bases not matched to a gene: 4. Germline CDR1 and CDR2: SGHRS and YFSETQ.

The chain combines TRBV19 with TRBJ2-5, with a possible D match to TRBD1 (5 bases). There are 12 residues in the CDR3. Germline V lookup: CDR1 LNHDA, CDR2 SQIVND (reference sequence). The ends were cut back, 5 bases at V and 4 bases at J, with 8 bases in the middle. The CDR3 loop is CASSQGTETQYF. The CDR3, as DNA: TGTGCCAGTAGTCAGGGTACAGAGACCCAGTACTTC.

This clone was detected once. The gene calls are TRBV18 and TRBJ1-1, with 9 nucleotides matching TRBD1. The CDR3 sequence is 15 residues long. CDR1 KGHSH and CDR2 LQKENI come from the germline V gene. J was trimmed by 1 base and V by 6 bases; bases with no gene match: 6. The CDR3 sequence: CASSVGTGSNTEAFF. The CDR3 nucleotides are TGTGCCAGCTCGGTAGGGACAGGGTCGAACACTGAAGCTTTCTTT.

The chain uses TRBV7-2 and TRBJ2-3; D possibly corresponds to TRBD2 (5 bases). The CDR3 has 15 amino acids. V was clipped by 0 bases and J by 7 bases, with 14 bases between them. CDR1 is SGHTA and CDR2 is FQGNSA in the germline V gene. The chain's CDR3 is CASSLAWTSPHTQYF. CDR3 coding DNA: TGTGCCAGCAGCTTAGCGTGGACTTCTCCGCATACGCAGTATTTT.

The V call is TRBV2, the J call TRBJ1-1; D possibly corresponds to TRBD1 (6 bases). Trimming removed 6 bases from V and 1 base from J, with 18 bases in between. The CDR3 extends over 16 amino acids. CDR1 is SNHLY and CDR2 is FYNNEI in the germline V gene. This chain's CDR3 is CASSLTRTDSNTEAFF. The CDR3 DNA reads as TGTGCCAGCAGCCTGACCAGGACAGATTCGAACACTGAAGCTTTCTTT. The full variable domain, with the rest looked up from reference TRBV2 and TRBJ1-1, is EPEVTQTPSHQVTQMGQEVILRCVPISNHLYFYWYRQILGQKVEFLVSFYNNEISEKSEIFDDQFSVERPDGSNFTLKIRSTKLEDSAMYFCASSLTRTDSNTEAFFGQGTRLTVV.

This chain links TRBV4-3 with TRBJ2-3; TRBD2 matches 9 bases. The germline V gene encodes CDR1 LGHNA and CDR2 YSLEER. The CDR3 runs to 15 residues. V was clipped by 4 bases and J by 4 bases; unmatched bases: 6. CDR3 sequence reads: CASSRVGGGADTQYF. The CDR3, as DNA: TGCGCCAGCAGCCGGGTCGGCGGGGGGGCAGATACGCAGTATTTT.

About this clone: The same CDR3 is also encoded by other DNA sequences in this sample. V gene TRBV2 combines with J gene TRBJ2-7, with D tentatively TRBD2 (6 bases). The CDR3 extends over 13 amino acids. With 0 bases removed from V and 7 bases from J, the gap between germline ends came to 10 bases. Per the germline V gene, CDR1 is SNHLY and CDR2 is FYNNEI. CDR3 in DNA: TGTGCCAGCAGTGAAGCGGGAGGTGGAGAGCAGTACTTC. The encoded protein is CASSEAGGGEQYF.

Only one count was recorded for this clone. The chain couples TRBV21-1 to TRBJ2-7; the tabulated D call, TRBD1, remains unverified against the DNA. TRBV21-1 is reported as a pseudogene. The CDR3 loop spans 10 amino acids. The CDR3 reads CASTTYEQYF. For the CDR3, the DNA is TGTGCCAGCACCACCTACGAGCAGTACTTC.

The V and J genes are TRBV24-1 and TRBJ1-5; tentatively, D is TRBD1 (5 bases). V shed 3 bases and J shed 9 bases, with 11 bases lying between them. The germline V gene has CDR1 KGHDR and CDR2 SFDVKD. This CDR3 has 13 amino acids. In DNA, the CDR3 is TGTGCCACCAGTGATGGCCCAGGGTTGCCCCAGCATTTT. Translated, it gives CATSDGPGLPQHF.

The rearrangement links TRBV6-5 to TRBJ1-2, with D tentatively TRBD1 (6 bases). This CDR3 has 15 residues. V lost 6 bases and J lost 0, with 14 bases in between. CDR1 is MNHEY and CDR2 is SVGAGI in the germline V gene. The CDR3 spells CASRLQGPANYGYTF. The CDR3 DNA follows: TGTGCCAGCAGGTTACAGGGCCCCGCTAACTATGGCTACACCTTC.

The rearrangement uses TRBV21-1 and TRBJ2-5; TRBD2 is taken as the D call from the table, unchecked against the DNA. TRBV21-1 is noted as a pseudogene. The CDR3 extends over 19 amino acids. The CDR3 is CASSKEVRASGGARETQYF. The CDR3 nucleotides read TGTGCCAGCAGCAAAGAAGTACGGGCTAGCGGGGGGGCGAGGGAGACCCAGTACTTC.

The V gene is TRBV12-2, the J gene TRBJ2-7; the DNA was not used to check the table's D call, TRBD2. TRBV12-2 is a recognized pseudogene. This CDR3 is built from 11 residues. The CDR3 nucleotides are TGTGCAAGTCGCGCCGGCGGCCAGCAGTACTTC. Amino acid sequence: CASRAGGQQYF.

This clone was observed a handful of times. The rearrangement uses TRBV4-1 and TRBJ1-6; D might be TRBD1 (5 bases). Germline CDR1 is MGHRA and CDR2 is YSYEKL. This CDR3 spans 14 amino acids. V lost 3 bases and J 8 bases, leaving 11 bases between the germline ends. CDR3 in amino acids: CASSQGRVYSPLHF. The CDR3 nucleotides read TGCGCCAGCAGCCAGGGCAGGGTCTATTCACCCCTCCACTTT.

The DNA of the CDR3 is TGTGCCAGCAGCCACGAGGCCAATGAGCAGTTCTTC. It is translated as CASSHEANEQFF. This chain links TRBV6-1 with TRBJ2-1; no clear D gene. The CDR3 is 12 amino acids. Germline V gene lookup returns CDR1 MNHNS and CDR2 SASEGT. V lost 6 bases and J lost 6, with 9 bases in between.

In its sample, this clone was seen a few times. V gene TRBV7-9 combines with J gene TRBJ1-2, with D perhaps TRBD1 (6 bases). CDR3 length: 13 amino acids. V was cut by 3 bases and J by 8 bases, with 13 bases left in between. CDR1 and CDR2 (germline): SEHNR, FQNEAQ (reference sequence). In DNA form, the CDR3 reads TGTGCCAGCAGCTTGGCGGGGGCGCTGGGCTACACCTTC. This codes for CASSLAGALGYTF.

The chain carries TRBV3-1 (or the pseudogene TRBV3-2) and TRBJ2-2, with 7 bases matching TRBD2. Germline V gene lookup returns CDR1 LGHDT and CDR2 YNNKEL (reference sequence). This CDR3 is 16 amino acids long. V was pared by 5 bases and J by 4 bases, with 10 bases of the junction left unmatched. The CDR3 spells CASSARAGVGTGELFF. In DNA form, the CDR3 reads TGTGCCAGCAGCGCCCGGGCGGGAGTCGGCACCGGGGAGCTGTTTTTT.

In this sample, this clone turned up once. V is TRBV15 and J is TRBJ1-2, with D tentatively TRBD1 (5 bases). Trimming cost V 0 bases and J 6 bases, with 14 bases left between them. The CDR3 covers 15 residues. Looked up from germline, CDR1 is LNHNV and CDR2 is YYDKDF (reference sequence). The CDR3, as DNA: TGTGCCACCAGCAGAGAGGGGTTCGGAGGGGATGGCTACACCTTC. Translating it yields CATSREGFGGDGYTF.

V usage is TRBV15 and J usage is TRBJ2-5; 12 bases are shared with TRBD2. Germline-derived CDR1 and CDR2 are LNHNV and YYDKDF (reference sequence). V lost 1 base, J lost 5 bases, and 8 bases stayed unmatched. The CDR3 is 17 residues long. CDR3 region: CATSRGASGGAKETQYF. In nucleotides, the CDR3 is TGTGCCACCAGCAGAGGGGCTAGCGGGGGGGCCAAGGAGACCCAGTACTTC.

The V gene is TRBV6-6, the J gene TRBJ1-5; D ambiguous. Germline CDR1 and CDR2: MNHNY and SVGAGI (reference sequence). The CDR3 runs to 15 residues. Deletions cut 7 bases from V and 5 bases from J, with 18 bases between. This chain's CDR3 is CASTADIMHHQPQHF. DNA of the CDR3: TGTGCCAGCACCGCCGACATCATGCATCATCAGCCCCAGCATTTT.

The sample holds one count of this clone. CDR3 protein: CASSASGGTNNEQFF. The CDR3 DNA sequence: TGTGCCAGCAGTGCTAGCGGGGGGACCAACAATGAGCAGTTCTTC. The chain uses TRBV6-4 and TRBJ2-1; 11 bases map to TRBD2. V shed 4 bases, J shed 5 bases, and the junction held 4 bases outside the gene matches. The CDR3 contains 15 residues. Looked up from germline, CDR1 is MRHNA and CDR2 is SNTAGT.

The chain combines TRBV27 with TRBJ1-4, with D possibly TRBD1 on 6 matching bases. Trimming stripped 8 bases from V and 5 bases from J, with 9 bases between. CDR1 is MNHEY, CDR2 SMNVEV, per germline (reference sequence). CDR3 length: 12 residues. This CDR3 is CASSGENEKLFF. For the CDR3, the DNA is TGTGCCAGCTCAGGGGAAAATGAAAAACTGTTTTTT.

The chain carries TRBV3-1 (or the pseudogene TRBV3-2) and TRBJ1-4; no clear D. CDR1 LGHDT and CDR2 YNNKEL come from the germline V gene (reference sequence). V lost 4 bases and J lost 11, with 14 bases in between. The CDR3 is 13 residues long. CDR3 protein: CASSPPKREKLFF. The CDR3 DNA follows: TGTGCCAGCAGCCCCCCGAAGAGGGAGAAACTGTTTTTT.

This clone was found once. The V gene is TRBV6-4, the J gene TRBJ2-1; TRBD2 aligns across 13 bases. Germline V gene sequence: CDR1 MRHNA, CDR2 SNTAGT. The CDR3 extends over 17 amino acids. V lost 6 bases, J lost 1 base, and 6 bases stayed unmatched. The CDR3 DNA reads as TGTGCCAGCAGCGCCGGACTAGCGGGGGTTTCCTACAATGAGCAGTTCTTC. Its translation: CASSAGLAGVSYNEQFF.

The chain carries TRBV3-1 (or the pseudogene TRBV3-2) and TRBJ1-3; 7 bases fit TRBD1. V trimming: 8 bases; J trimming: 4 bases; junction bases outside the gene matches: 8. CDR1 and CDR2 (germline): LGHDT, YNNKEL (reference sequence). The CDR3 spans 14 residues. The CDR3 nucleotides read TGTGCCAGCCGGGAACAGGGGTCAGGAAACACCATATATTTT. Protein: CASREQGSGNTIYF.

The rearrangement uses TRBV7-2 and TRBJ2-1; TRBD2 agrees at 8 bases. Losses at the gene ends were 2 bases for V and 9 bases for J; bases not matched to a gene: 9. The CDR3 consists of 15 residues. Germline V gene data show CDR1 as SGHTA and CDR2 as FQGNSA. Here the CDR3 DNA reads TGTGCCAGCAGCTTATCCCGAGCGGGGGTAGGTGAGCAGTTCTTC. It yields the protein CASSLSRAGVGEQFF.

The chain recombines TRBV6-1 with TRBJ1-2; unclear D gene. V lost 0 bases, J lost 7 bases, and 9 bases lay in between. CDR3 length: 13 residues. Germline CDR1 and CDR2: MNHNS and SASEGT. The CDR3 nucleotides are TGTGCCAGCAGTGAAGCGAGGCAGACTGGCTACACCTTC. Translated: CASSEARQTGYTF.